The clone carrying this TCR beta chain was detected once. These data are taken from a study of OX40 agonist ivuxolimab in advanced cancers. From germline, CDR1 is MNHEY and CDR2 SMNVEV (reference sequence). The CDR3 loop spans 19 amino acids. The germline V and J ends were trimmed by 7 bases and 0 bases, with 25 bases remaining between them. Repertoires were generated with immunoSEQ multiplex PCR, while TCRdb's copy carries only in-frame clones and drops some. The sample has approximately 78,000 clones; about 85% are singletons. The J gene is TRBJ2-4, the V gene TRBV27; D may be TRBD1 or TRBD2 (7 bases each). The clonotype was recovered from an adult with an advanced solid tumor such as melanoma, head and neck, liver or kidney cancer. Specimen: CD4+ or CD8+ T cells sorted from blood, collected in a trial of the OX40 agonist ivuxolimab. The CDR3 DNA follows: TGTGCCAGCACCAAATTAACAGGGGAGGGGGGCCTAGCCAAAAACATTCAGTACTTC. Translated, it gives CASTKLTGEGGLAKNIQYF.